A selection of T cell receptor beta chains follows, all from one sample in a study of cytomegalovirus exposure and HLA in healthy donors. Only in-frame clones appear in the TCRdb table, and some are missing; sequencing was by immunoSEQ multiplex PCR. Among 95,000 to 150,000 clones, 66% were seen once, and the ten largest hold about 1.5%. Sample: PBMCs. These receptors were collected from a man younger than 35 in good health and CMV-seronegative. CDR3s include the opening cysteine and the closing phenylalanine or tryptophan. The order of the fields is V gene, J gene, clone size, D gene, CDR3 protein, CDR3 DNA. A D gene is named only where the DNA matches it firmly. Only some rows state a clone size, as once, few, many or a class for expanded clones.

TRBV2	TRBJ2-2	.	TRBD2	CASRSSGRRTGELFF	TGTGCCAGCAGATCAAGCGGGAGGCGGACCGGGGAGCTGTTTTTT
TRBV6-5	TRBJ2-2	.	.	CASSSPLWNTGELFF	TGTGCCAGCAGTTCCCCCTTGTGGAACACCGGGGAGCTGTTTTTT
TRBV6-5	TRBJ2-5	.	.	CASSYRETQYF	TGTGCCAGCAGTTACCGAGAGACCCAGTACTTC
TRBV27	TRBJ2-2	.	TRBD2	CASSLSAYWGGNTGELFF	TGTGCCAGCAGTTTATCGGCTTATTGGGGGGGGAACACCGGGGAGCTGTTTTTT
TRBV15	TRBJ1-4	once	.	CATSNRGTNEKLFF	TGTGCCACCAGCAACCGGGGTACCAATGAAAAACTGTTTTTT
TRBV6-5	TRBJ1-1	once	.	CASSSNEAFF	TGTGCCAGCAGTAGCAATGAAGCTTTCTTT
TRBV6-4	TRBJ2-1	.	TRBD2	CASSLGTSAFNEQFF	TGTGCCAGCAGCCTTGGGACTAGCGCTTTCAATGAGCAGTTCTTC
TRBV2	TRBJ1-5	few	.	CASSPDISNQPQHF	TGTGCCAGCAGTCCGGACATCAGCAATCAGCCCCAGCATTTT
TRBV5-6	TRBJ1-2	.	.	CASSLNSGPYGYTF	TGTGCCAGCAGCTTGAATTCAGGGCCCTATGGCTACACCTTC
TRBV28	TRBJ1-3	.	.	CASSLAGAGNTIYF	TGTGCCAGCAGTTTAGCCGGAGCTGGAAACACCATATATTTT
TRBV4-2	TRBJ2-1	.	TRBD1	CASSPGPGQGYNEQFF	TGTGCCAGCAGCCCCGGACCCGGACAGGGATACAATGAGCAGTTCTTC
TRBV2	TRBJ2-3	.	TRBD2	CASSESALAGRTDTQYF	TGTGCCAGCAGTGAATCAGCCCTAGCGGGGAGAACAGATACGCAGTATTTT
TRBV28	TRBJ2-2	.	.	CASSLITVLVTGELFF	TGTGCCAGCAGTTTAATTACGGTTTTGGTCACCGGGGAGCTGTTTTTT
TRBV27	TRBJ2-7	once	TRBD2	CASSYSGGYEQYF	TGTGCCAGCAGTTATAGCGGGGGGTACGAGCAGTACTTC
TRBV19	TRBJ2-7	.	TRBD2	CASSSGLAGGNPYEQYF	TGTGCCAGTAGCTCCGGACTAGCGGGAGGGAACCCCTACGAGCAGTACTTC
TRBV19	TRBJ2-5	once	TRBD1	CASSVTGARETQYF	TGTGCCAGTAGTGTTACAGGGGCGCGGGAGACCCAGTACTTC
TRBV9	TRBJ1-6	few	.	CACGGYNSPLHF	TGTGCCTGTGGAGGGTATAATTCACCCCTCCACTTT
TRBV28	TRBJ1-3	.	TRBD1	CASSPRTGGENF	TGTGCCAGCAGTCCCCGGACAGGGGGTGAGAATTTT
TRBV6-1	TRBJ2-7	.	.	CASNGRGGAYEQYF	TGTGCCAGCAATGGCAGGGGTGGGGCCTACGAGCAGTACTTC
TRBV6-1	TRBJ2-1	.	TRBD2	CASSETAGGYNEQFF	TGTGCCAGCAGTGAAACGGCGGGAGGTTACAATGAGCAGTTCTTC
TRBV11-2	TRBJ1-1	.	.	CASSPRVGSEAFF	TGTGCCAGCAGCCCCAGGGTAGGGTCTGAAGCTTTCTTT
TRBV5-1	TRBJ2-7	.	.	CASSLTGSLYEQYF	TGCGCCAGCAGCTTGACTGGGAGTCTCTACGAGCAGTACTTC
TRBV10-2	TRBJ2-7	few	TRBD2	CASSESGGLAGVGEQYF	TGCGCCAGCAGTGAGTCGGGGGGACTAGCGGGAGTGGGCGAGCAGTACTTC
TRBV6-6	TRBJ2-7	once	TRBD1	CASTLKSGTGAYEQYF	TGTGCCAGCACCTTAAAATCCGGGACAGGGGCCTACGAGCAGTACTTC
TRBV5-4	TRBJ2-1	.	.	CASSPPRSHEQFF	TGTGCCAGCAGCCCGCCCAGGTCGCATGAGCAGTTCTTC
TRBV5-4	TRBJ2-5	few	.	CASSLAGETQYF	TGTGCCAGCAGCTTGGCCGGGGAGACCCAGTACTTC
TRBV6-1	TRBJ1-2	once	TRBD1	CASSERDRANYGYPF	TGTGCCAGCAGTGAAAGGGACAGAGCTAACTATGGCTACCCCTTC
TRBV27	TRBJ2-7	.	.	CASSFKQDYEPYEQYF	TGTGCCAGCAGTTTTAAGCAGGACTATGAACCCTACGAGCAGTACTTC
TRBV7-9	TRBJ1-2	.	.	CASSYLPAPFGYTF	TGTGCCAGCAGCTATCTCCCCGCGCCTTTTGGCTACACCTTC
TRBV7-2	TRBJ2-5	few	TRBD2	CASSSTSGMGGGTQYF	TGTGCCAGCAGCTCGACTAGCGGGATGGGGGGCGGGACCCAGTACTTC
TRBV10-3	TRBJ1-5	.	.	CAISPRGGDQPQHF	TGTGCCATCAGTCCCCGGGGCGGGGATCAGCCCCAGCATTTT
TRBV18	TRBJ1-1	few	TRBD1	CASSLGTENTEAFF	TGTGCCAGCTCACTCGGGACAGAGAACACTGAAGCTTTCTTT
TRBV4-1	TRBJ2-1	few	TRBD2	CASSQDQRGHSYNEQFF	TGCGCCAGCAGCCAAGATCAGCGGGGTCACTCCTACAATGAGCAGTTCTTC
TRBV5-6	TRBJ2-7	once	TRBD1	CASSLDGTGPFYEQYF	TGTGCCAGCAGCTTGGATGGGACAGGACCGTTCTACGAGCAGTACTTC
TRBV6-4	TRBJ1-1	.	TRBD1	CASSVQGGTEAFF	TGTGCCAGCAGCGTACAGGGGGGAACTGAAGCTTTCTTT
TRBV19	TRBJ2-2	.	TRBD2	CATIAGKDTGELFF	TGTGCCACCATAGCGGGAAAGGACACCGGGGAGCTGTTTTTT
TRBV18	TRBJ2-3	.	.	CASSELDTQYF	TGTGCCAGCTCAGAGCTAGATACGCAGTATTTT
TRBV6-1	TRBJ2-7	.	TRBD2	CASSVTRTSGRGIHYEQYF	TGTGCCAGCAGTGTAACGCGGACTAGCGGGAGGGGGATTCACTACGAGCAGTACTTC
TRBV7-9	TRBJ1-1	.	.	CASSLSTGPGTEAFF	TGTGCCAGCAGCTTAAGTACAGGGCCGGGCACTGAAGCTTTCTTT
TRBV7-9	TRBJ2-2	.	.	CASSLYAGITGELFF	TGTGCCAGCAGCTTATATGCGGGGATCACCGGGGAGCTGTTTTTT
TRBV30	TRBJ2-7	.	.	CAWSEWPDEQYF	TGTGCCTGGAGTGAGTGGCCCGACGAGCAGTACTTC
TRBV19	TRBJ2-7	.	TRBD1	CASSTPTGTESYEQYF	TGTGCCAGTAGTACCCCTACCGGGACAGAGTCCTACGAGCAGTACTTC
TRBV18	TRBJ2-5	.	.	CASSPARAQGVETQYF	TGTGCCAGCTCACCAGCGAGGGCACAGGGTGTAGAGACCCAGTACTTC